This TCR beta chain was recovered during a study of blood T cell repertoires in COVID-19. No more than 2 weeks before study entry, exposed participants had met a case of COVID-19. Germline CDR1 and CDR2: SGHRS and YFSETQ. The germline V and J ends were trimmed by 4 bases and 0 bases, with 11 bases remaining between them. This CDR3 region has 14 residues. Profiled with immunoSEQ multiplex PCR; TCRdb holds only in-frame clones, not every one. In the table there are 400,000 to 500,000 clones, 88% of which are singletons. The chain is built from TRBV5-1 and TRBJ2-7; D gene uncertain. The sequencing input was PBMCs or T cells enriched from blood (not recorded which). The TCR originated in a woman under 30 who had been exposed to COVID-19. DNA of the CDR3: TGCGCCAGCAGCCTCCGGTTAGACTCCTACGAGCAGTACTTC. Translated, it gives CASSLRLDSYEQYF.